These T cell receptor beta chains were read from a single sample in a study of PD-1 blockade in mismatch repair-deficient tumors. The assay was immunoSEQ multiplex PCR, and TCRdb's table has in-frame clones only and misses some. Of 75,000 to 80,000 clones detected, roughly 80% appear once; the ten largest clones hold less than 6.5%. The specimen was peripheral blood, collected 44 weeks after starting pembrolizumab. The origin of the receptors is an adult with mismatch repair-deficient cancer. The conserved cysteine and the conserved F or W are not part of the CDR3 here.

CDR3: ASSRPTSGRATEQY
V: TRBV5-6

CDR3: ASGQGMSEQF
V: TRBV10-1

CDR3: ASSPRSGYSYEQY
V: TRBV5-1

CDR3: ASSRRTAEQY
V: TRBV5-6

CDR3: ATSRDRDRGEAF
V: TRBV15

CDR3: ASSLGDRAGGNTGELF
V: TRBV5-1

CDR3: ASSPGAAGGPNGETQY
V: TRBV11-1

CDR3: ASSLRYRVSAGGAYNEQF
V: TRBV27

CDR3: ASSPDTGGYGYT
V: TRBV7-3

CDR3: ASSSELQAPYGYT
V: TRBV5-5

CDR3: ASGPRTLSSYNEQF
V: TRBV12-5

CDR3: ATRVVYSGELF
V: TRBV15

CDR3: ASSFIPGGEGYGYT
V: TRBV27

CDR3: AIRGLSTTDTQY
V: TRBV10-3

CDR3: ASSLEDEQY
V: TRBV7-6

CDR3: ASSLGYRVPNYGYT
V: TRBV11-2

CDR3: ASSLGSREQETQY
V: TRBV27

CDR3: ASSMTGDYSGNTIY
V: TRBV5-4

CDR3: ASSQGTGYEQF
V: TRBV4-1

CDR3: ASSELAGELNEQF
V: TRBV18

CDR3: ASSGAGGRGYEQY
V: TRBV27

CDR3: ASVFTGTMRGTEAF
V: TRBV19

CDR3: ASSHGRYEQY
V: TRBV28

CDR3: ASSATWTGGYEQY
V: TRBV14

CDR3: AISESDSGRSGETQY
V: TRBV10-3

CDR3: ASSPVNSYNEQF
V: TRBV7-8